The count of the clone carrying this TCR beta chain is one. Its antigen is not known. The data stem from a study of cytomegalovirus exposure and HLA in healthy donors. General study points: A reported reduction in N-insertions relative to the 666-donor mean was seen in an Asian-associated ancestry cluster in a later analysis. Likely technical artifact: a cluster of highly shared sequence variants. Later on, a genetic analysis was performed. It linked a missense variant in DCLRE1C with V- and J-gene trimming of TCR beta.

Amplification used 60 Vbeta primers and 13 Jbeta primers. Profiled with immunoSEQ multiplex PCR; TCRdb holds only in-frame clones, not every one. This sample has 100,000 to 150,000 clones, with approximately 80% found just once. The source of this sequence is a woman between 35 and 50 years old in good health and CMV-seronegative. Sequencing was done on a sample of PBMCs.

CDR3 protein: CAWSGRDRGFSGNTIYF. For the CDR3, the DNA is TGTGCCTGGAGTGGCCGTGACAGGGGATTCTCTGGAAACACCATATATTTT. The chain uses TRBV30 and TRBJ1-3, with 8 bases fitting TRBD1. The CDR3 is 17 amino acids. Germline assignment: CDR1 GTSNPN and CDR2 SVGIG (reference sequence). V was clipped by 1 base and J by 0 bases; unmatched bases: 8.